This T cell receptor beta chain appears in the sequencing data of a study of metastatic and nonmetastatic thyroid tumors. TCRdb reanalyzed the PCR reads with MiXCR. The sample has 15,000 or so clones; about 26% are singletons. Trimming took 3 bases from V and 3 from J; bases not matched to a gene: 6. Germline assignment: CDR1 DFQATT and CDR2 SNEGSKA (reference sequence). CDR3 length equals 15 residues. There were no patients who had received any treatment before thyroid surgery. The rearrangement links TRBV20-1 to TRBJ2-7, with 12 bases fitting TRBD2. The sequence came from a male donor with papillary thyroid cancer or a benign thyroid nodule (not recorded which). Some clones in this sample may be carry-over from other donors' samples. Source material: blood. The CDR3 loop is CSARSSGRDYYEQYF. The DNA for the CDR3 is TGCAGTGCTAGGTCTAGCGGGAGGGATTACTACGAGCAGTACTTC.